This record concerns one T cell receptor (beta chain) sequence. Its target is not known. In germline, CDR1 is LGHNA, CDR2 YNFKEQ. This CDR3 has 16 residues. With 0 bases removed from V and 4 bases from J, the gap between germline ends came to 13 bases. Tagging with unique molecular identifiers was applied to individual cDNA molecules. One entry per CDR3 protein results from TCRdb running MiXCR on the 5' RACE reads. The table records some 30,000 distinct CDR3 sequences, about 4.2% of them present only once. These data originate in a study of early T cells in non-severe SARS-CoV-2 infection. For the study at large: Unsorted whole-blood RNA was sequenced in bulk, leaving chains unpaired. Findings of the study overall: Anti-spike CD8 specificities were favored by VDJdb matching, whose results missed private and CD4 specificities.

V and J are TRBV4-2 and TRBJ2-4; TRBD2 is a possible D gene (5 bases). This receptor was taken from an adult who was a healthcare worker with PCR-confirmed SARS-CoV-2 infection or an uninfected control (not recorded which). Sequencing used whole blood. The CDR3 sequence: CASSQDRERGKNIQYF. CDR3 sequence (DNA): TGTGCCAGCAGCCAAGATCGCGAGCGAGGGAAAAACATTCAGTACTTC.